This T cell receptor (beta chain) comes out of a study of Graves' ophthalmopathy and Graves' hyperthyroidism. Looking at the study overall: Before any treatment, peripheral blood was taken at the initial diagnosis. General study results and limits: Most thyroid clonotypes with frequency above 0.001 were detected in blood too.

Trimming removed 1 base from V and 2 bases from J; junction bases left unmatched: 1. The CDR3 is made up of 15 amino acids. Germline V gene sequence: CDR1 SGHTA, CDR2 FQGTGA. From RNA, the CDR3 regions of TCR beta chains were amplified and sequenced. The first round was an RT-PCR with HTBI primers, and the second round was a multiplex PCR. Each CDR3 protein gets one entry after TCRdb re-called the multiplex PCR reads with MiXCR. The table records some 750,000 distinct CDR3 sequences, approximately 40% of them present only once. Of note for this clonotype: Its cognate antigen is unknown.

This sequence joins TRBV7-3 and TRBJ2-3; 9 nucleotides agree with TRBD2. The source material was peripheral blood. The receptor was isolated from an adult man with Graves' ophthalmopathy. CDR3 region: CASSLSGGVTDTQYF. The CDR3, as DNA: TGTGCCAGCAGCTTAAGCGGGGGGGTCACAGATACGCAGTATTTT.